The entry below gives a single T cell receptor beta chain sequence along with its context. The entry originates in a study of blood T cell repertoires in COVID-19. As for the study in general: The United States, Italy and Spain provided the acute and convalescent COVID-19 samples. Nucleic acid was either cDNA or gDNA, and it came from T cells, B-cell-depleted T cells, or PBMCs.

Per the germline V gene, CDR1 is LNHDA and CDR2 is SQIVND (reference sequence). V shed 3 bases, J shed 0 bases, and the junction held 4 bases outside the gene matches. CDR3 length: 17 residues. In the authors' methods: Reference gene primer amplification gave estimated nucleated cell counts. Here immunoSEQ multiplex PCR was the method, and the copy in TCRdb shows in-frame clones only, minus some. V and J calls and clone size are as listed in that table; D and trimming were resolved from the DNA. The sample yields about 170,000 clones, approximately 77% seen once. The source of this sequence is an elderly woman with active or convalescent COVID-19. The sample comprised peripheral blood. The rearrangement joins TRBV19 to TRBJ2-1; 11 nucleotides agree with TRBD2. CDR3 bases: TGTGCCAGTAGTATCCATACTAGCGGGAGCTCCTACAATGAGCAGTTCTTC. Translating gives CASSIHTSGSSYNEQFF.